These 18 T cell receptor beta chains share one sample of origin, sequenced in a study of patients and donors after allogeneic stem cell transplantation. TCRdb reprocessed the RT-PCR reads via MiXCR and lists one record per CDR3 protein. The repertoire holds some 880,000 distinct CDR3 sequences, with more than 15% as singletons. Source material: blood, either unsorted or a sorted T cell fraction (not recorded which). Receptors were obtained from a human donor who was either an allogeneic HSCT recipient or a stem cell or donor lymphocyte infusion donor (not recorded which). It is not recorded whose cells these are; they may come from a transplant donor.

This clonotype was observed a handful of times. This chain links TRBV7-3 with TRBJ2-6; D unresolved. The CDR3 consists of 16 residues. CDR1 is SGHTA, CDR2 FQGTGA, per germline. Trimming stripped 4 bases from V and 0 bases from J, with 10 bases between. The CDR3 coding sequence is TGTGCCAGCAGCTCTCCTCGTGACTCTGGGGCCAACGTCCTGACTTTC. Amino acids: CASSSPRDSGANVLTF.

Many counts were recorded for this clonotype. V usage is TRBV5-1 and J usage is TRBJ2-1; 9 nucleotides line up with TRBD2. Germline CDR1 and CDR2: SGHRS and YFSETQ. J was trimmed by 7 bases and V by 2 bases; bases with no gene match: 7. This CDR3 spans 15 amino acids. CDR3: CASSLQTSGGNEQFF. The CDR3 nucleotides are TGCGCCAGCAGCTTACAGACTAGCGGCGGAAATGAGCAGTTCTTC.

V is TRBV27 and J is TRBJ2-1; TRBD2 might be the D (5 bases). V was shortened by 3 bases and J by 12 bases, with 15 bases between the two germline ends. The CDR3 is made up of 13 amino acids. The V gene's germline CDR1 is MNHEY and CDR2 SMNVEV (reference sequence). The CDR3 reads CASSFGISSRQFF. DNA of the CDR3: TGTGCCAGCAGTTTCGGGATCTCGAGCAGGCAGTTCTTC.

This chain connects TRBV3-1 to TRBJ2-1, with D possibly matching TRBD2 (5 bases). The germline gives CDR1 LGHDT, CDR2 YNNKEL (reference sequence). CDR3 size: 17 residues. V lost 5 bases and J lost 5, with 22 bases in between. Written as DNA, the CDR3 is TGTGCCAGCAGCATACCGACCGACGGAGGATACGACAATGAGCAGTTCTTC. Translating it yields CASSIPTDGGYDNEQFF.

The gene calls are TRBV18 and TRBJ1-3, with D unclear. CDR3 length equals 15 residues. From germline, CDR1 is KGHSH and CDR2 LQKENI. V was trimmed by 2 bases and J by 4 bases, leaving 12 bases between them. The CDR3, as DNA: TGTGCCAGCTCACCAAAACGGGCAGTCGGAAACACCATATATTTT. Translating gives CASSPKRAVGNTIYF.

The chain employs TRBV5-1 and TRBJ2-1; 7 bases align to TRBD2. The CDR3 is made up of 15 amino acids. From germline, CDR1 is SGHRS and CDR2 YFSETQ. The trim removed 3 bases at V and 7 bases at J, leaving 10 bases unmatched. The CDR3 protein is CASSSVGGIPNEQFF. CDR3 bases: TGCGCCAGCAGCTCGGTCGGGGGGATCCCAAATGAGCAGTTCTTC.

V is TRBV27 and J is TRBJ1-2, with D perhaps matching TRBD1 (5 bases). There are 14 residues in the CDR3. Trimming pared 6 bases from V and 8 bases from J, leaving 19 bases between. Germline lookup yields CDR1 MNHEY and CDR2 SMNVEV (reference sequence). CDR3 residues: CASSPGLSSKGYTF. DNA of the CDR3: TGTGCCAGCAGCCCGGGACTGTCTTCGAAGGGCTACACCTTC.

This clonotype has just a few counts. The CDR3 is CASSSASGADSEQFF. Written as DNA, the CDR3 is TGTGCCAGCAGCTCCGCTAGCGGAGCGGATAGTGAGCAGTTCTTC. The chain employs TRBV9 and TRBJ2-1; 7 bases map to TRBD2. V was pared by 4 bases and J by 9 bases, with 13 bases of the junction left unmatched. CDR3 length: 15 amino acids. The germline CDR1 and CDR2 sequences are SGDLS and YYNGEE.

This clonotype appeared many times. This rearrangement joins TRBV7-9 to TRBJ2-1, with 11 bases identical to TRBD1. This CDR3 region has 15 residues. With 5 bases clipped from V and 7 bases from J, the junction kept 7 bases outside the gene matches. From germline, CDR1 is SEHNR and CDR2 FQNEAQ (reference sequence). CDR3 sequence (DNA): TGTGCCAGCAGCCCCCGGGACAGGGGGAAGAATGAGCAGTTCTTC. As protein: CASSPRDRGKNEQFF.

This clonotype was counted ten times or more. The chain links TRBV12-3 or TRBV12-4 to TRBJ1-1; D might be TRBD1 (6 bases). This CDR3 contains 11 residues. The V end was cut by 7 bases, the J end by 8 bases, with 11 bases between. CDR3 in amino acids: CASINREEAFF. Written as DNA, the CDR3 is TGTGCCAGCATTAACAGGGAGGAAGCTTTCTTT.

V gene TRBV18 combines with J gene TRBJ2-7; TRBD2 is a possible D gene (6 bases). CDR1 and CDR2 (germline): KGHSH, LQKENI. Trimming took 0 bases from V and 0 from J, leaving 12 bases between them. CDR3 length: 16 amino acids. CDR3 sequence: CASSPPGGATSYEQYF. The CDR3 bases are TGTGCCAGCTCACCACCCGGCGGGGCTACCTCCTACGAGCAGTACTTC.

The chain links TRBV12-3 or TRBV12-4 to TRBJ2-3; maybe TRBD1 (6 bases). Trimming took 4 bases from V and 1 from J, leaving 15 bases between them. The CDR3 loop spans 16 amino acids. The CDR3 nucleotides are TGTGCCAGCAGTTCGGCACAGGGATGGGGCACAGATACGCAGTATTTT. This sequence encodes CASSSAQGWGTDTQYF.

With regard to this clonotype: The junction does not match germline at one end; this may be a read error. The chain carries TRBV7-7 and TRBJ2-5; 10 positions agree with TRBD2. The CDR3 is made up of 15 amino acids. Germline assignment: CDR1 SSHAT and CDR2 FNYEAQ (reference sequence). CDR3 nucleotides: TGTGCTAGCAGGGAAGCGGGGGGGTACCAAGAGACCCAGTACTTC. Residues: CASREAGGYQETQYF.

The V and J genes are TRBV7-3 and TRBJ2-5; D remains unclear. Trimming pared 0 bases from V and 5 bases from J, leaving 13 bases between. CDR1 and CDR2 (germline): SGHTA, FQGTGA. The CDR3 loop spans 15 amino acids. CDR3 nucleotides: TGTGCCAGCAGCTTAACACCCCAACGGGTTGAGACCCAGTACTTC. Protein sequence: CASSLTPQRVETQYF.

This chain connects TRBV7-2 to TRBJ2-2; D is perhaps TRBD2 (6 bases). With 5 bases removed from V and 5 bases from J, the gap between germline ends came to 12 bases. CDR1 is SGHTA, CDR2 FQGNSA, per germline. This CDR3 spans 14 amino acids. CDR3 sequence: CASSTSGHTGELFF. The CDR3 DNA reads as TGTGCCAGCAGCACCAGCGGGCATACCGGGGAGCTGTTTTTT.

The chain links TRBV30 to TRBJ1-1, with 9 bases that match TRBD1. Looked up from germline, CDR1 is GTSNPN and CDR2 is SVGIG (reference sequence). The length of the CDR3 is 13 residues. Trimming at V came to 3 bases and at J to 1 base, leaving 0 bases not matched to a gene. The CDR3 DNA is TGTGCCTGGAGGGACAGGGGGAACACTGAAGCTTTCTTT. This codes for CAWRDRGNTEAFF.

The rearrangement uses TRBV3-1 and TRBJ1-1; a weak D match, TRBD1 (5 bases). Per the germline V gene, CDR1 is LGHDT and CDR2 is YNNKEL (reference sequence). Trimming cost V 4 bases and J 0 bases, with 12 bases left between them. The CDR3 contains 15 residues. The CDR3 region has the DNA TGTGCCAGCAGCCCAAAGGGGACCTTGAACACTGAAGCTTTCTTT. Protein product: CASSPKGTLNTEAFF.

This rearrangement joins TRBV6-5 to TRBJ2-2, with TRBD1 matching 9 bases. The CDR3 spans 15 residues. The junction had 5 bases not matched to a gene; V was cut back by 3 bases and J by 6 bases. CDR1 is MNHEY and CDR2 is SVGAGI in the germline V gene. The CDR3 here is CASSYWTGEAGELFF. CDR3 coding DNA: TGTGCCAGCAGTTATTGGACAGGGGAGGCCGGGGAGCTGTTTTTT.